This T cell receptor (beta chain) was recovered during a study of regulatory T cells in long-lasting Graves disease. The time point denotes: newly diagnosed GD, antithyroid drugs for less than 3 months. Preparation of the TCR library used RNA extracted from PBMCs. CDR3-region Arm-PCR and iRepertoire HTBI primers produced the TCR beta libraries. TCRdb recomputed calls from the multiplex PCR reads with MiXCR, one row per CDR3 protein. The sample has roughly 500,000 distinct CDR3 sequences, about 13% seen once; the top ten hold 8.5% to 10%. Study-level findings and limits: Persistent Graves' patients possessed reduced TCR diversity relative to recently diagnosed ones.

This clonotype came up many times. The antigen is unknown. CDR1 and CDR2 (germline): LNHNV, YYDKDF (reference sequence). The V segment lost 3 bases and the J segment 2 bases; nucleotides outside the gene matches: 1. The CDR3 extends over 15 amino acids. These data also featured in a second study, about T cells in Graves' hyperthyroidism and ophthalmopathy.

This specimen was peripheral blood mononuclear cells (PBMCs), taken at new diagnosis, from a patient treated with antithyroid drugs. The chain combines TRBV15 with TRBJ1-3, with 10 bases fitting TRBD1. The TCR was taken from a man aged 25 to 40 with Graves disease. The CDR3 reads CATSRDRGTGNTIYF. As DNA, the CDR3 is TGTGCCACCAGCAGGGACAGGGGGACTGGAAACACCATATATTTT.